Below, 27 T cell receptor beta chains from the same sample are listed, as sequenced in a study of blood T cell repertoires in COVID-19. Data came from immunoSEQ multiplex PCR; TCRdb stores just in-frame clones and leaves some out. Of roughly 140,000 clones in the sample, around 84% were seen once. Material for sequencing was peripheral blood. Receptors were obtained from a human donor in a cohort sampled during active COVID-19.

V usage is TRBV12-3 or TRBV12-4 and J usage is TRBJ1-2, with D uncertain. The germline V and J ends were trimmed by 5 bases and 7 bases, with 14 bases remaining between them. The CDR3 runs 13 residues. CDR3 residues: CASSLPPRFGYTF. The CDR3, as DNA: TGTGCCAGCAGTCTCCCCCCCCGTTTTGGCTACACCTTC.

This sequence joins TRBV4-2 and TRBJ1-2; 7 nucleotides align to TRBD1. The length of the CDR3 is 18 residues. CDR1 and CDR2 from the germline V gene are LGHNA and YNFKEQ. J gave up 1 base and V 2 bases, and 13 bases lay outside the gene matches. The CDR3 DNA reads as TGTGCCAGCAGCCAAAAGCCAGGGACAGACCTTTTTAACTATGGCTACACCTTC. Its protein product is CASSQKPGTDLFNYGYTF.

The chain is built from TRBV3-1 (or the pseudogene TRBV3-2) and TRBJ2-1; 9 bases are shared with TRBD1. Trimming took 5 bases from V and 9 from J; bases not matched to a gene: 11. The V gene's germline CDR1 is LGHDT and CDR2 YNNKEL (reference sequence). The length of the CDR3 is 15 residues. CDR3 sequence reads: CASSGRDRAGGEQFF. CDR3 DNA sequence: TGTGCCAGCAGCGGCCGGGACAGGGCCGGGGGTGAGCAGTTCTTC.

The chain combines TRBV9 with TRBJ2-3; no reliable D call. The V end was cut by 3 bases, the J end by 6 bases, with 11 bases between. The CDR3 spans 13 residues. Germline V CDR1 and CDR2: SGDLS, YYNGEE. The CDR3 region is CASSGNFGDTQYF. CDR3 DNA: TGTGCCAGCAGCGGGAATTTCGGGGATACGCAGTATTTT.

As DNA, the CDR3 is TGTGCCAGCAGTACCGGCAGGGGCTACACCTTC. Its protein product is CASSTGRGYTF. The J gene is TRBJ1-2, the V gene TRBV6-5; D call uncertain. The CDR3 has 11 residues. The ends were cut back, 5 bases at V and 8 bases at J, with 9 bases in the middle. Germline CDR1 is MNHEY and CDR2 is SVGAGI.

The CDR3 bases are TGTGCCAGCTCACCTTTCAGGGGGGCGAGCGACGAGCAGTACTTC. Translation gives CASSPFRGASDEQYF. The chain links TRBV18 to TRBJ2-7; the D gene is possibly TRBD1 (7 bases). CDR3 length: 15 amino acids. Germline V gene sequence: CDR1 KGHSH, CDR2 LQKENI. V lost 3 bases, J lost 5 bases, and 17 bases lay in between.

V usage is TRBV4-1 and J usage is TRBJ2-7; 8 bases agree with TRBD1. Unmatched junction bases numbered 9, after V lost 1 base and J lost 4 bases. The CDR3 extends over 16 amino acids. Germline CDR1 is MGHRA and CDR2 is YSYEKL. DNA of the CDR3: TGCGCCAGCAGCCAAGGGGTCGGCCAGGGGGCTTACGAGCAGTACTTC. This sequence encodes CASSQGVGQGAYEQYF.

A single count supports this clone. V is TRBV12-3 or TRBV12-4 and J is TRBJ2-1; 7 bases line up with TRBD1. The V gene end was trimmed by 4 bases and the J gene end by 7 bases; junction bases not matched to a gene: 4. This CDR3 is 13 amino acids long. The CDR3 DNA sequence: TGTGCCAGCAGTTACCCGGACAGGAATGAGCAGTTCTTC. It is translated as CASSYPDRNEQFF.

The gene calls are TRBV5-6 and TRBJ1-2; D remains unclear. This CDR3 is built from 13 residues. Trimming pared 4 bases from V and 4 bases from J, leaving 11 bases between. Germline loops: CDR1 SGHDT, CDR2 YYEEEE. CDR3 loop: CASSQTPTYGYTF. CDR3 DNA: TGTGCCAGCAGCCAGACACCGACCTATGGCTACACCTTC.

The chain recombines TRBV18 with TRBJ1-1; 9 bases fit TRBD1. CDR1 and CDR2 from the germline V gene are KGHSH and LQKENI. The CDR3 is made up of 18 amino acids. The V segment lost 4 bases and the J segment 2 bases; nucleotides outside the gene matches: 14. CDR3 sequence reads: CASSLLIGTGTANTEAFF. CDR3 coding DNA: TGTGCCAGCTCACTCCTCATCGGGACAGGGACAGCAAACACTGAAGCTTTCTTT.

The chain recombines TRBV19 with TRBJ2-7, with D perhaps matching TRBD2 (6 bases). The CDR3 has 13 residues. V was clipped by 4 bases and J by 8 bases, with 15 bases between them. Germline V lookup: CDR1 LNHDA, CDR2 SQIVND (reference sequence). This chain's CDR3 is CASSSGTGVQQYF. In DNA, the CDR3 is TGTGCCAGTAGTAGCGGCACGGGGGTCCAGCAGTACTTC. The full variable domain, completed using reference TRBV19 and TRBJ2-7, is DGGITQSPKYLFRKEGQNVTLSCEQNLNHDAMYWYRQDPGQGLRLIYYSQIVNDFQKGDIAEGYSVSREKKESFPLTVTSAQKNPTAFYLCASSSGTGVQQYFGPGTRLTVT.

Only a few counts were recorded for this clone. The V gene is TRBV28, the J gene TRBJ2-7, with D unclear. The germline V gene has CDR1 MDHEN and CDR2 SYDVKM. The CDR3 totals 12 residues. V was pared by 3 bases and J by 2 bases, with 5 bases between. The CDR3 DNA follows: TGTGCCAGCAGTTTCGTAGCCTACGAGCAGTACTTC. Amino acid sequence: CASSFVAYEQYF. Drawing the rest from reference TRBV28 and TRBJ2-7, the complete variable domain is DVKVTQSSRYLVKRTGEKVFLECVQDMDHENMFWYRQDPGLGLRLIYFSYDVKMKEKGDIPEGYSVSREKKERFSLILESASTNQTSMYLCASSFVAYEQYFGPGTRLTVT.

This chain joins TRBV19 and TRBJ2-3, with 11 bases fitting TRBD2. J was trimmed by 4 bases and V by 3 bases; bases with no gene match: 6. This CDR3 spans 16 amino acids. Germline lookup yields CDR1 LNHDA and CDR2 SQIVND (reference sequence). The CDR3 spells CASSIGGLAGADTQYF. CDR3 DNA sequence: TGTGCCAGTAGTATCGGTGGACTAGCGGGTGCAGATACGCAGTATTTT.

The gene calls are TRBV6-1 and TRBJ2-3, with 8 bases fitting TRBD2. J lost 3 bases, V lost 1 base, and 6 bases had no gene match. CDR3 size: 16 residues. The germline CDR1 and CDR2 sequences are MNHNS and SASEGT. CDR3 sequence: CASSEGGGTLTDTQYF. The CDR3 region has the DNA TGTGCCAGCAGTGAAGGCGGGGGGACTTTAACAGATACGCAGTATTTT.

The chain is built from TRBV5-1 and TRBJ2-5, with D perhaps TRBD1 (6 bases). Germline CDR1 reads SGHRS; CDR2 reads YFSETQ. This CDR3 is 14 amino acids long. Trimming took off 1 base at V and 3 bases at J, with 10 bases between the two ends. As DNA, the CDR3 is TGCGCCAGCAGCTTGAATGGGGGCGAAGAGACCCAGTACTTC. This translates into CASSLNGGEETQYF.

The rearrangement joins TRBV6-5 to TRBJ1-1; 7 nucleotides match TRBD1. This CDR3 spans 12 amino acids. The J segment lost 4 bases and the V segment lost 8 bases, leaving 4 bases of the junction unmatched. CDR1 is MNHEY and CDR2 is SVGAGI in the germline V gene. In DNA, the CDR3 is TGTGCCAGCCAGACAGGGCCCACTGAAGCTTTCTTT. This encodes CASQTGPTEAFF.

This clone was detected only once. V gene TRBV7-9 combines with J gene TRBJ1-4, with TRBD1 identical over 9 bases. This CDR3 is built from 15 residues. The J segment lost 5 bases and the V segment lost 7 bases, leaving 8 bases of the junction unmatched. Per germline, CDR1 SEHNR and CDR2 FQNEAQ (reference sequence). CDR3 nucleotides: TGTGCCAGCACCCTCTCGGGACAGGGAAATGAAAAACTGTTTTTT. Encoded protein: CASTLSGQGNEKLFF.

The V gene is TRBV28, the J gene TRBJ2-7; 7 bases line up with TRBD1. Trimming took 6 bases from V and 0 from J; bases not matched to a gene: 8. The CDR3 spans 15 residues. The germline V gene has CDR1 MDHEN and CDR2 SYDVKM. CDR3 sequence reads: CASSQGGANSYEQYF. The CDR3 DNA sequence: TGTGCCAGCAGCCAAGGGGGCGCGAACTCCTACGAGCAGTACTTC.

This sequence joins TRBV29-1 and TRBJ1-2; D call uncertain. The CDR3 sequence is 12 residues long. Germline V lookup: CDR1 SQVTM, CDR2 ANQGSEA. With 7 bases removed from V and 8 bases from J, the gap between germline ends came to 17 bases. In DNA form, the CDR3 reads TGCAGCGCCGCCCGGGGAGTCGAAGGCTACACCTTC. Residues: CSAARGVEGYTF.

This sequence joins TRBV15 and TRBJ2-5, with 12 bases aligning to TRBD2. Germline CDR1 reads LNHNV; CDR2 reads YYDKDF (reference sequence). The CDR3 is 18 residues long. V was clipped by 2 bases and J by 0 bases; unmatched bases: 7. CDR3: CATSRLAGGVTYQETQYF. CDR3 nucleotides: TGTGCCACCAGCAGACTAGCGGGGGGGGTTACGTACCAAGAGACCCAGTACTTC.

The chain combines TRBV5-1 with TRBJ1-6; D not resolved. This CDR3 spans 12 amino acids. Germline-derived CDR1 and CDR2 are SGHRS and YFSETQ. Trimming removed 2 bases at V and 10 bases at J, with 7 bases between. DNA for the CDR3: TGCGCCAGCAGCTTCGGAGGATCACCCCTCCACTTT. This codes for CASSFGGSPLHF. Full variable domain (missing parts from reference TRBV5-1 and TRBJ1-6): KAGVTQTPRYLIKTRGQQVTLSCSPISGHRSVSWYQQTPGQGLQFLFEYFSETQRNKGNFPGRFSGRQFSNSRSEMNVSTLELGDSALYLCASSFGGSPLHFGNGTRLTVT.

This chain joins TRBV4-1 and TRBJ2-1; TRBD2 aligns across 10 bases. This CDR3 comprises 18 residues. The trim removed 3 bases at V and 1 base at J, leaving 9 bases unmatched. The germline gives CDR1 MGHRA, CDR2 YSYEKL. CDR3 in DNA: TGCGCCAGCAGCCATCCGGCGAGCGGGGGGGCATCCTACAATGAGCAGTTCTTC. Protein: CASSHPASGGASYNEQFF.

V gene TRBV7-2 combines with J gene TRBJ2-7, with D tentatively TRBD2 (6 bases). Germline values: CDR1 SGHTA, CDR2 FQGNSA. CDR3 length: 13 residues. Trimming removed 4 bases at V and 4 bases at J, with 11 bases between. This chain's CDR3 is CASSSGTPYEQYF. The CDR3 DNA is TGTGCCAGCAGCTCCGGGACTCCATACGAGCAGTACTTC.

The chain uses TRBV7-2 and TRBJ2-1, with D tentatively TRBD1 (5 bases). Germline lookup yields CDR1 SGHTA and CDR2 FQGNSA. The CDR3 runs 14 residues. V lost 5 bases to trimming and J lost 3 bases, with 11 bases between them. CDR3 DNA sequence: TGTGCCAGCAGCACCGCAGGGAACTACAATGAGCAGTTCTTC. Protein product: CASSTAGNYNEQFF.

CDR3 loop: CASSIAGTGWGETQYF. As DNA, the CDR3 is TGTGCCAGTAGTATAGCCGGGACAGGGTGGGGAGAGACCCAGTACTTC. The genes are TRBV19 and TRBJ2-5, with TRBD1 identical over 9 bases. The CDR3 is made up of 16 amino acids. Germline CDR1 is LNHDA and CDR2 is SQIVND (reference sequence). V was pared by 1 base and J by 4 bases, with 7 bases of the junction left unmatched.

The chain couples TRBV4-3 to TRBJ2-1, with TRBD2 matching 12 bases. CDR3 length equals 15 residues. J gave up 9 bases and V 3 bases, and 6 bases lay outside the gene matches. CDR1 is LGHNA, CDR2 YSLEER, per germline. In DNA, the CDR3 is TGCGCCAGCAGCCAGCACCTAGCGGGGGGGGGTGAGCAGTTCTTC. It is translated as CASSQHLAGGGEQFF.

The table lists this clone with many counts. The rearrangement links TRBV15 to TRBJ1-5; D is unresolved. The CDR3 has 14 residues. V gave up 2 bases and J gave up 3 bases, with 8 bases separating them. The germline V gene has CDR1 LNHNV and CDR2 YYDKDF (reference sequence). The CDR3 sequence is CATSRPSDNQPQHF. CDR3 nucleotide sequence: TGTGCCACCAGCAGACCCAGTGACAATCAGCCCCAGCATTTT.